Below, 22 T cell receptor beta chains from the same sample are listed, as sequenced in a study of CD8+ T cells in alopecia areata. Following RNA extraction, reverse transcription yielded cDNA that acted as the sequencing template. The method was immunoSEQ multiplex PCR; TCRdb's version includes in-frame clones alone and lacks a portion of them. The data show 15,000 to 20,000 clones, none appearing only once, with 31% held by the ten largest. Sorting used CD4, CD8alpha, NKG2D, NKG2ACE and other markers on pooled cutaneous lymph node cells. The specimen was CD8+ T cells sorted from a lymph node. These TCRs come from a C3H/HeJ mouse with alopecia areata. Mouse strain MHC haplotype: H2-k.

As regards this clone: Gene names denote mouse genes. The DNA ends 4 residues before the CDR3 does, and the rest of the CDR3 is filled in from the germline J gene. The gene calls are TRBV13-2 and TRBJ2-1, with D possibly matching TRBD1 (5 bases). Trimming took 1 base from V and 3 from J, leaving 11 bases between them. The CDR3 totals 15 residues. Germline values: CDR1 NNHNN, CDR2 SYGAGS (reference sequence). The CDR3 bases that were read are TGTGCCAGCGGTGATCCCGGACAAATCTATGCT. Its protein is CASGDPGQIYA. The whole CDR3 is CASGDPGQIYAEQFF.

A word on this clone: Germline and genes: mouse. The CDR3 end is not reached by the read, which stops 4 residues before it; the germline J gene fills it in. This same CDR3 is encoded by further DNA sequences in the sample. The chain uses TRBV17 and TRBJ2-3; 9 bases align to TRBD2. CDR3 length: 15 amino acids. V was clipped by 6 bases and J by 0 bases; unmatched bases: 4. Germline V gene lookup returns CDR1 MNHDT and CDR2 YYDKIL. The CDR3 spells CASSRTGGSAETLYF. CDR3 DNA, as far as it was read: TGTGCTAGCAGCCGAACTGGGGGGAGTGCAGAA.

This clone was counted only a few times. Genes here carry mouse names. The read gets to within 4 residues of the CDR3 end, and the germline J gene fills in the rest. The chain carries TRBV1 and TRBJ1-1, with D possibly being TRBD1 (5 bases). The CDR3 sequence is 15 residues long. The germline gives CDR1 NSQYPW, CDR2 LRSPGD (reference sequence). With 1 base removed from V and 0 bases from J, the gap between germline ends came to 9 bases. The CDR3 is CTCSAVWGANTEVFF. The sequenced part of the CDR3 DNA is TGCACCTGCAGTGCAGTCTGGGGGGCAAACACA.

By its share, this clone is large (0.1 to 1%). The genes and germline here are from mouse. The read finishes 4 residues shy of the CDR3 end, and the germline J gene is used to complete it. V usage is TRBV13-3 and J usage is TRBJ2-1, with D maybe TRBD1 (6 bases). Between the trimmed V and J ends, which lost 0 bases and 1 base, there was a span of 8 bases. The germline V gene has CDR1 NNHDY and CDR2 SYVADS. There are 15 residues in the CDR3. The sequenced CDR3 bases are TGTGCCAGCAGTGATGACAGGGAAAACTATGCT. It translates to CASSDDRENYA. The whole CDR3 protein is CASSDDRENYAEQFF.

Many counts were recorded for this clone. The TCRdb protein and the DNA translation do not line up at residue 13; the protein shown here was made by translating the DNA. Mouse gene names and germline throughout. The CDR3 is cut off 3 residues early in the read; its end comes from the germline J gene. The chain joins TRBV17 to TRBJ1-3; 9 bases are a match to TRBD1. The CDR3 has 16 amino acids. J gave up 0 bases and V 5 bases, and 5 bases lay outside the gene matches. Germline V gene data show CDR1 as MNHDT and CDR2 as YYDKIL. The CDR3 bases that were read are TGTGCTAGCAGTTCCGGGACAGGGTTTTCTGGAAATACG. Amino acid sequence: CASSSGTGFSGNT. The entire CDR3 protein is CASSSGTGFSGNTLYF.

For this clone: Genes here carry mouse names. The read terminates 4 residues before the CDR3 end, so the remaining end is supplied by the germline J gene. The chain uses TRBV19 and TRBJ2-7; 10 nucleotides line up with TRBD2. The CDR3 covers 13 residues. Losses at the gene ends were 5 bases for V and 2 bases for J; bases not matched to a gene: 1. Germline lookup yields CDR1 FNHDT and CDR2 SITEND (reference sequence). CDR3 DNA (partial): TGTGCCAGCAGGGACTGGGGGACCTAT. It translates to CASRDWGTY. The complete CDR3 protein is CASRDWGTYEQYF.

This clone ranks as medium-sized. Here the gene names and germline are mouse. Coverage ceases 4 residues before the CDR3 finishes, and the germline J gene fills in the end. The V and J genes are TRBV1 and TRBJ1-1; 10 bases map to TRBD1. This CDR3 has 14 residues. Trimming removed 1 base from V and 4 bases from J; junction bases left unmatched: 0. Germline assignment: CDR1 NSQYPW and CDR2 LRSPGD (reference sequence). The part of the CDR3 DNA that was read is TGCACCTGCAGTGCAGGGGACAGGGGCACA. Translation: CTCSAGDRGT. The complete CDR3 protein is CTCSAGDRGTEVFF.

This clone was counted between two and nine times. At residue 12, the DNA translation does not agree with TCRdb's protein; the protein displayed here is the one encoded by the DNA. Gene names follow the mouse nomenclature. Sequencing ends 3 residues short of the CDR3 end; the germline J gene provides the rest. The genes are TRBV13-2 and TRBJ1-6; tentative D call: TRBD1 (5 bases). TRBJ1-6 is labeled an ORF, and its function is uncertain. The CDR3 covers 15 residues. V lost 0 bases, J lost 3 bases, and 7 bases lay in between. Germline lookup yields CDR1 NNHNN and CDR2 SYGAGS (reference sequence). CDR3 protein: CASGDVGGYNSPLYF. The covered CDR3 bases are TGTGCCAGCGGTGATGTGGGGGGCTATAATTCGCCC.

Regarding this clone: The gene symbols are mouse symbols. The CDR3 extends 4 residues past the end of the read, so its final part is completed from the germline J gene. This chain joins TRBV13-2 and TRBJ1-4; D is perhaps TRBD1 (6 bases). The V gene lost 6 bases and the J gene lost 2 bases, with 11 bases spanning the gap. The CDR3 has 14 residues. Germline loops: CDR1 NNHNN, CDR2 SYGAGS (reference sequence). The CDR3 here is CASEWGQSNERLFF. Partial CDR3 DNA: TGTGCCAGCGAATGGGGACAATCCAACGAA.

This clone was seen many times. TCRdb lists a protein that is different at residue 11 from the translated DNA; the protein given here uses the DNA translation. Gene names are the mouse ones. The CDR3 goes on 3 residues after the read ends, and that part is filled in from the germline J gene. The chain links TRBV12-1 to TRBJ1-6; tentatively, D is TRBD1 (6 bases). TRBJ1-6 is sorted into the ORF group, with uncertain function. Germline assignment: CDR1 SGHSN and CDR2 HYEKVE. Trimming shortened V by 2 bases and J by 4 bases, and 8 bases separated the two germline ends. This CDR3 has 14 amino acids. The DNA read from the CDR3 is TGTGCCAGCTCTCCCGGGACATATAATTCGCCC. Amino acid sequence: CASSPGTYNSP. The complete CDR3 protein is CASSPGTYNSPLYF.

This clone was seen at least ten times. TCRdb and the translated DNA give different amino acids at residue 15; the protein presented here is the one translated from the DNA. Gene names and germline match the mouse. The read ends 3 residues early relative to the CDR3; the germline J gene fills the gap. The V gene is TRBV1, the J gene TRBJ1-6, with D possibly matching TRBD1 (5 bases). TRBJ1-6 is marked as an open reading frame, function uncertain. Germline loops: CDR1 NSQYPW, CDR2 LRSPGD (reference sequence). CDR3 length: 18 residues. Trimming took 0 bases from V and 0 from J, leaving 12 bases between them. The DNA read from the CDR3 is TGCACCTGCAGTGCAGAGCCAGGGATGGGTTCCTATAATTCGCCC. Translating gives CTCSAEPGMGSYNSP. The complete CDR3 protein is CTCSAEPGMGSYNSPLYF.

There are a few counts of this clone. Gene labels here are mouse ones. The missing CDR3 end, 4 residues past where the read stops, is filled in from the germline J gene. The chain links TRBV19 to TRBJ2-4, with D maybe TRBD2 (6 bases). The CDR3 totals 12 residues. The germline V gene encodes CDR1 FNHDT and CDR2 SITEND (reference sequence). CDR3 sequence reads: CASSHWDNTLYF. Partial CDR3 DNA: TGTGCCAGCAGTCACTGGGATAAC.

This clone was counted many times. Mouse germline and gene names are used. The missing CDR3 end, 4 residues past where the read stops, is filled in from the germline J gene. The chain recombines TRBV13-3 with TRBJ2-1; 8 bases are shared with TRBD1. The CDR3 extends over 16 amino acids. J gave up 0 bases and V 3 bases, and 5 bases lay outside the gene matches. Germline CDR1 NNHDY, CDR2 SYVADS. This chain's CDR3 is CASSAGTGYNYAEQFF. Incomplete CDR3 DNA: TGTGCCAGCAGTGCCGGGACAGGTTATAACTATGCT.

Regarding this clone: The gene names here belong to mouse. The CDR3 end falls 4 residues outside the read, so it is completed with the germline J gene. This sequence joins TRBV19 and TRBJ2-1; 9 bases align to TRBD2. V trimming: 3 bases; J trimming: 0 bases; junction bases outside the gene matches: 1. Germline CDR1 reads FNHDT; CDR2 reads SITEND (reference sequence). This CDR3 region has 15 residues. The CDR3 bases that were read are TGTGCCAGCAGTAGGACTGGGGTTAACTATGCT. The encoded protein is CASSRTGVNYA. In full, the CDR3 reads CASSRTGVNYAEQFF.

This clone was seen at least ten times. The gene names here belong to mouse. From the germline J gene comes the end of the CDR3, since the read stops 4 residues before it. The J gene is TRBJ2-4, the V gene TRBV13-3; D is unclear. The CDR3 contains 13 residues. The germline gives CDR1 NNHDY, CDR2 SYVADS. Trimming pared 3 bases from V and 3 bases from J, leaving 8 bases between. The sequenced CDR3 bases are TGTGCCAGCAGTGGACATTGGCAAAAC. Its protein is CASSGHWQN. The full CDR3 sequence reads CASSGHWQNTLYF.

Points on this clone: Gene names refer to mouse genes. The read gets to within 4 residues of the CDR3 end, and the germline J gene fills in the rest. This chain uses TRBV13-3 with TRBJ2-5; 7 bases align to TRBD1. Germline CDR1 NNHDY, CDR2 SYVADS. This CDR3 has 16 residues. Unmatched junction bases numbered 8, after V lost 4 bases and J lost 0 bases. Incomplete CDR3 DNA: TGTGCCAGCAGTCAGGACAGGATCCTTAACCAAGAC. This codes for CASSQDRILNQD. The entire CDR3 reads CASSQDRILNQDTQYF.

This clone was recorded many times. Gene and germline names: mouse. The part of the CDR3 DNA that was read is TGTGCCAGCTCTCTCCCCGACAGGGGCACTAGTGCAGAA. Translation gives CASSLPDRGTSAE. The complete CDR3 reads CASSLPDRGTSAETLYF. This chain joins TRBV12-2 and TRBJ2-3, with 8 bases that match TRBD1. The observed sequence ends 4 residues before the CDR3 terminus, with the missing tail filled in from the germline J gene. The V segment lost 0 bases and the J segment 0 bases; nucleotides outside the gene matches: 7. The CDR3 length is 17 residues. The germline gives CDR1 SGHLS, CDR2 HYDKME.

About this clone: The gene symbols are mouse symbols. The read finishes 4 residues shy of the CDR3 end, and the germline J gene is used to complete it. This rearrangement joins TRBV19 to TRBJ1-4, with 9 bases that match TRBD1. The CDR3 has 18 amino acids. Trimming cost V 4 bases and J 0 bases; bases outside gene matches: 10. The V gene's germline CDR1 is FNHDT and CDR2 SITEND (reference sequence). CDR3 DNA (partial): TGTGCCAGCAGTCCCGGGACAGGGAATACACTTTCCAACGAA. Amino acid sequence: CASSPGTGNTLSNE. The CDR3 as a whole reads CASSPGTGNTLSNERLFF. The full variable domain, with the rest looked up from reference TRBV19 and TRBJ1-4, is GGIITQTPKFLIGQEGQKLTLKCQQNFNHDTMYWYRQDSGKGLRLIYYSITENDLQKGDLSEGYDASREKKSSFSLTVTSAQKNEMAVFLCASSPGTGNTLSNERLFFGHGTKLSVL.

This clone has a handful of counts. Here the gene names and germline are mouse. Read data end 4 residues before the CDR3 end; the end is taken from the germline J gene. The chain joins TRBV13-2 to TRBJ1-2; possible D gene TRBD1, 6 bases. CDR1 is NNHNN, CDR2 SYGAGS, per germline (reference sequence). V was cut by 3 bases and J by 0 bases, with 12 bases left in between. This CDR3 comprises 15 residues. The sequenced CDR3 bases are TGTGCCAGCGGTGCCGGGACATTTGCAAACTCC. This codes for CASGAGTFANS. The whole CDR3 protein is CASGAGTFANSDYTF.

Turning to this clone: The genes and germline here are from mouse. The CDR3 sequence is CASSDGRGSSYEQYF. CDR3 DNA, as far as it was read: TGTGCCAGCAGTGATGGGAGGGGGAGCTCCTAT. V usage is TRBV13-1 and J usage is TRBJ2-7; D might be TRBD1 (6 bases). The CDR3 goes on 4 residues after the read ends, and that part is filled in from the germline J gene. Germline CDR1 and CDR2: NSHNY and SYGAGN. V gave up 0 bases and J gave up 0 bases, with 10 bases separating them. This CDR3 contains 15 residues.

This clone has at least ten counts. Gene names denote mouse genes. The sequence runs out 4 residues before the end of the CDR3; the remainder is reconstructed from the germline J gene. The V call is TRBV17, the J call TRBJ2-1; D possibly corresponds to TRBD1 (6 bases). V was trimmed by 0 bases and J by 0 bases, leaving 12 bases between them. The germline V gene has CDR1 MNHDT and CDR2 YYDKIL. The CDR3 totals 17 residues. This CDR3 is CASSREAGTYNYAEQFF. Incomplete CDR3 DNA: TGTGCTAGCAGTAGAGAGGCCGGGACATATAACTATGCT.

This clone has only a few counts. One base away lies a much larger clone, so this may be a sequencing read error. Genes and germline are mouse. The read finishes 4 residues shy of the CDR3 end, and the germline J gene is used to complete it. The genes are TRBV19 and TRBJ2-1; 11 bases match TRBD2. The germline V gene has CDR1 FNHDT and CDR2 SITEND (reference sequence). The V gene end was trimmed by 3 bases and the J gene end by 2 bases; junction bases not matched to a gene: 1. The CDR3 is 15 amino acids. The CDR3: CASSTTGGDYAEQFF. CDR3 DNA, as far as it was read: TGTGCCAGCAGTACGACTGGGGGGGACTATGCT.